These 30 T cell receptor beta chains were sequenced from one sample in a study of cytomegalovirus exposure and HLA in healthy donors. PCR amplification relied on 60 Vbeta primers (plus 13 Jbeta primers). The method was immunoSEQ multiplex PCR; TCRdb's version includes in-frame clones alone and lacks a portion of them. The sample includes 150,000 or so clones, approximately 72% of them seen just once. The specimen was PBMCs. The receptors were sampled from a man in his forties in good health and CMV-seropositive.

The V and J genes are TRBV7-9 and TRBJ2-1, with TRBD1 matching over 8 bases. This CDR3 is 17 amino acids long. V trimming: 5 bases; J trimming: 5 bases; junction bases outside the gene matches: 14. In germline, CDR1 is SEHNR, CDR2 FQNEAQ (reference sequence). CDR3 protein: CASSQIRGRWDDNEQFF. For the CDR3, the DNA is TGTGCCAGCAGCCAAATCAGGGGGCGGTGGGACGACAATGAGCAGTTCTTC.

This clone was counted a few times. The CDR3 loop is CASSVGDREAFF. As DNA, the CDR3 is TGTGCCAGCAGCGTAGGGGACAGAGAAGCTTTCTTT. The chain is built from TRBV9 and TRBJ1-1; the match to TRBD1 covers 7 bases. After removal of 0 bases from V and 8 bases from J, the junction contained 1 base not matched to a gene. The CDR3 consists of 12 residues. CDR1 is SGDLS and CDR2 is YYNGEE in the germline V gene.

This CDR3 reads CASSYRGARAEAFF. The CDR3, as DNA: TGTGCCAGCAGTTACCGGGGGGCGCGGGCTGAAGCTTTCTTT. The chain employs TRBV27 and TRBJ1-1; a possible D gene is TRBD1 (6 bases). With 4 bases removed from V and 6 bases from J, the gap between germline ends came to 15 bases. The CDR3 loop spans 14 amino acids. Germline-derived CDR1 and CDR2 are MNHEY and SMNVEV (reference sequence).

This chain links TRBV18 with TRBJ1-1; 7 positions match TRBD1. The CDR3 covers 16 residues. CDR1 is KGHSH, CDR2 LQKENI, per germline. V shed 3 bases and J 4 bases; nucleotides not matched to a gene: 11. CDR3 in amino acids: CASSPQMTGRITEAFF. CDR3 nucleotides: TGTGCCAGCTCACCTCAAATGACAGGGAGGATCACTGAAGCTTTCTTT.

The chain carries TRBV9 and TRBJ1-1; the D gene is possibly TRBD1 (5 bases). V dropped 7 bases and J dropped 0 bases, with 13 bases sitting between them. The germline V gene encodes CDR1 SGDLS and CDR2 YYNGEE. This CDR3 spans 14 amino acids. CDR3 amino acids: CASGEGPMNTEAFF. In DNA form, the CDR3 reads TGTGCCAGCGGGGAGGGGCCCATGAACACTGAAGCTTTCTTT.

This rearrangement joins TRBV11-3 to TRBJ2-1; perhaps TRBD1 as D (6 bases). V was pared by 2 bases and J by 3 bases, with 14 bases between. CDR3 length: 16 residues. Germline V gives CDR1 SGHNT, CDR2 YENEEA. CDR3 residues: CASSLNRARDYNEQFF. The CDR3 DNA sequence: TGTGCCAGCAGCTTAAACAGGGCCCGAGACTACAATGAGCAGTTCTTC.

This clone was found once. The V call is TRBV27, the J call TRBJ2-1; 7 bases are a match to TRBD2. J was trimmed by 3 bases and V by 6 bases; bases with no gene match: 8. CDR1 MNHEY and CDR2 SMNVEV come from the germline V gene (reference sequence). This CDR3 contains 15 residues. The CDR3 bases are TGTGCCAGCAGCCCCCCAGGACTAGACTACAATGAGCAGTTCTTC. This gives the protein CASSPPGLDYNEQFF.

The rearrangement joins TRBV23-1 to TRBJ1-2; D unclear. TRBV23-1 falls under the ORF class, with uncertain function. The CDR3 is 16 amino acids. V was pared by 2 bases and J by 4 bases, with 17 bases between. The CDR3 loop is CASSQGHNPEVYGYTF. The CDR3 bases are TGCGCCAGCAGTCAAGGGCACAACCCAGAAGTCTATGGCTACACCTTC.

This clone was counted a single time. The rearrangement joins TRBV5-4 to TRBJ2-2, with 9 bases fitting TRBD1. Germline V CDR1 and CDR2: SGHNT, YYREEE (reference sequence). CDR3 length: 16 amino acids. The V gene end was trimmed by 4 bases and the J gene end by 5 bases; junction bases not matched to a gene: 9. The CDR3 region has the DNA TGTGCCAGCAGCGGGACAGGGTCCCTAAGGACCGGGGAGCTGTTTTTT. Its protein is CASSGTGSLRTGELFF.

The J gene is TRBJ2-7, the V gene TRBV18, with 11 bases aligning to TRBD1. Losses at the gene ends were 1 base for V and 3 bases for J; bases not matched to a gene: 8. CDR3 length equals 17 residues. Per germline, CDR1 KGHSH and CDR2 LQKENI. CDR3 DNA sequence: TGTGCCAGCTCACCACTGATACCGGGACAGGGGGACTACGAGCAGTACTTC. Its protein is CASSPLIPGQGDYEQYF.

The chain combines TRBV27 with TRBJ1-1; unclear D gene. The CDR3 totals 13 residues. Germline lookup yields CDR1 MNHEY and CDR2 SMNVEV (reference sequence). Deletions cut 6 bases from V and 3 bases from J, with 11 bases between. The CDR3 nucleotides read TGTGCCAGCAGCAGAGTCGGGGACACTGAAGCTTTCTTT. Translation: CASSRVGDTEAFF.

The chain employs TRBV6-1 and TRBJ1-1; 10 bases map to TRBD1. CDR1 is MNHNS and CDR2 is SASEGT in the germline V gene. Unmatched junction bases numbered 2, after V lost 7 bases and J lost 6 bases. The CDR3 extends over 12 amino acids. The CDR3 protein is CASMTGGAEAFF. The CDR3 DNA is TGTGCCAGCATGACAGGGGGCGCTGAAGCTTTCTTT.

The chain uses TRBV4-1 and TRBJ1-2; a weak D match, TRBD1 (5 bases). V was trimmed by 5 bases and J by 8 bases, leaving 18 bases between them. Germline loops: CDR1 MGHRA, CDR2 YSYEKL. The CDR3 has 14 residues. CDR3 in DNA: TGCGCCAGCAGCGCCCCGGGGGAGCGGGGCGGCTACACCTTC. This translates into CASSAPGERGGYTF.

V usage is TRBV4-3 and J usage is TRBJ1-5; D is unresolved. Per germline, CDR1 LGHNA and CDR2 YSLEER. This CDR3 region has 16 residues. The germline V and J ends were trimmed by 0 bases and 0 bases, with 9 bases remaining between them. CDR3 sequence: CASSQDRSYSNQPQHF. The DNA of the CDR3 is TGCGCCAGCAGCCAAGATCGGAGTTATAGCAATCAGCCCCAGCATTTT.

The chain carries TRBV7-6 and TRBJ1-3; D ambiguous. This CDR3 is built from 18 residues. With 5 bases removed from V and 0 bases from J, the gap between germline ends came to 20 bases. Germline lookup yields CDR1 SGHVS and CDR2 FNYEAQ. The CDR3 spells CASSPNALLGSSGNTIYF. The CDR3 nucleotides read TGTGCCAGCAGCCCAAACGCCTTGTTGGGGAGCTCTGGAAACACCATATATTTT.

The chain carries TRBV7-9 and TRBJ1-1, with a possible D match to TRBD1 (5 bases). The ends were cut back, 5 bases at V and 5 bases at J, with 15 bases in the middle. The germline V gene has CDR1 SEHNR and CDR2 FQNEAQ (reference sequence). The CDR3 spans 14 residues. The DNA of the CDR3 is TGTGCCAGCAGCAGCAGGGTACATAAGACTGAAGCTTTCTTT. Encoded protein: CASSSRVHKTEAFF.

The rearrangement joins TRBV7-9 to TRBJ1-3; D might be TRBD1 (6 bases). This CDR3 contains 17 residues. Trimming took 1 base from V and 0 from J, leaving 13 bases between them. Germline CDR1 is SEHNR and CDR2 is FQNEAQ (reference sequence). CDR3 loop: CASSLGGFRGSGNTIYF. The CDR3 nucleotides read TGTGCCAGCAGCTTAGGGGGCTTCAGGGGCTCTGGAAACACCATATATTTT.

The chain recombines TRBV2 with TRBJ1-1, with a tentative D call TRBD1 (6 bases). The length of the CDR3 is 14 residues. The V end was cut by 3 bases, the J end by 0 bases, with 8 bases between. Germline V CDR1 and CDR2: SNHLY, FYNNEI. CDR3 DNA: TGTGCCAGCAGTGAGGACAGACTGAACACTGAAGCTTTCTTT. Translation gives CASSEDRLNTEAFF.

The genes are TRBV6-5 and TRBJ1-1; 7 nucleotides agree with TRBD1. The V gene's germline CDR1 is MNHEY and CDR2 SVGAGI. CDR3 length: 14 amino acids. Trimming took 4 bases from V and 0 from J; bases not matched to a gene: 2. DNA of the CDR3: TGTGCCAGCAGTTCAGGGACAGTGAACACTGAAGCTTTCTTT. Translated, it gives CASSSGTVNTEAFF.

The V gene is TRBV30, the J gene TRBJ2-2, with 10 bases lining up with TRBD2. Unmatched junction bases numbered 12, after V lost 4 bases and J lost 7 bases. This CDR3 is built from 16 residues. Germline CDR1 GTSNPN, CDR2 SVGIG (reference sequence). As DNA, the CDR3 is TGTGCCTGGAAAAAGCGGGGGGGTTTGAGTTTCGGGGAGCTGTTTTTT. Translated: CAWKKRGGLSFGELFF.

The chain carries TRBV10-1 and TRBJ1-1, with TRBD1 as a possible D gene (6 bases). CDR1 and CDR2 (germline): WNHNN, SYGVQD (reference sequence). There are 15 residues in the CDR3. Trimming cost V 3 bases and J 11 bases, with 22 bases left between them. In nucleotides, the CDR3 is TGCGCCAGCAGTGAACCTCCGGGGCGGGGGGGCGCGGCTTTCTTT. Residues: CASSEPPGRGGAAFF.

The rearrangement uses TRBV6-5 and TRBJ2-7; 7 bases match TRBD1. The V segment lost 8 bases and the J segment 7 bases; nucleotides outside the gene matches: 11. CDR1 and CDR2 (germline): MNHEY, SVGAGI. This CDR3 contains 13 residues. The CDR3 sequence is CASATGTPREQYF. The CDR3 bases are TGTGCCAGCGCGACAGGGACGCCTCGGGAGCAGTACTTC.

The rearrangement joins TRBV29-1 to TRBJ1-2; D gene ambiguous. V dropped 0 bases and J dropped 6 bases, with 11 bases sitting between them. There are 13 residues in the CDR3. Germline loops: CDR1 SQVTM, CDR2 ANQGSEA. Written as DNA, the CDR3 is TGCAGCGTTGAAGATCGGGAAAGGGATGGCTACACCTTC. Protein product: CSVEDRERDGYTF.

The chain has TRBV5-1 and TRBJ2-7; tentative D call: TRBD1 (6 bases). In germline, CDR1 is SGHRS, CDR2 YFSETQ. V lost 0 bases and J 0 bases, leaving 10 bases between the germline ends. There are 15 residues in the CDR3. The CDR3 nucleotides read TGCGCCAGCAGCTTGGCAGGGGAGAGCTCCTACGAGCAGTACTTC. It is translated as CASSLAGESSYEQYF.

V and J are TRBV7-9 and TRBJ1-1, with a possible D match to TRBD1 (5 bases). V lost 4 bases, J lost 7 bases, and 16 bases lay in between. The CDR3 loop spans 14 amino acids. Germline V gives CDR1 SEHNR, CDR2 FQNEAQ (reference sequence). CDR3 loop: CASSSLAGQGEAFF. CDR3 nucleotides: TGTGCCAGCAGCTCCCTCGCGGGGCAGGGTGAAGCTTTCTTT.

A note on this clone: Other DNA sequences in the sample encode the same CDR3. The chain joins TRBV19 to TRBJ2-2, with TRBD2 as a possible D gene (5 bases). The V end lost 1 base, the J end lost 4 bases, and 10 bases lay between the germline ends. Germline CDR1 is LNHDA and CDR2 is SQIVND (reference sequence). The CDR3 is made up of 15 amino acids. The CDR3 region has the DNA TGTGCCAGTAGTATAGCGGGGTACGGCACCGGGGAGCTGTTTTTT. Translated: CASSIAGYGTGELFF.

The gene calls are TRBV18 and TRBJ1-4; D uncertain. The CDR3 has 15 residues. CDR1 KGHSH and CDR2 LQKENI come from the germline V gene. With 0 bases removed from V and 4 bases from J, the gap between germline ends came to 9 bases. The CDR3 protein is CASSPPSGSNEKLFF. DNA for the CDR3: TGTGCCAGCTCACCACCGAGCGGGAGTAATGAAAAACTGTTTTTT.

V gene TRBV5-4 combines with J gene TRBJ2-5, with 8 bases identical to TRBD1. The closer fit of TRBJ2-7 to the DNA end suggests the J call may be wrong. The CDR3 loop spans 15 amino acids. Germline CDR1 is SGHNT and CDR2 is YYREEE (reference sequence). CDR3 nucleotides: TGTGCCAGCAGCCAGGACTCCGGGACAGGCTACGAGCAGTACTTC. Translating it yields CASSQDSGTGYEQYF.

The chain carries TRBV6-1 and TRBJ2-3; a possible D gene is TRBD2 (6 bases). The V gene lost 4 bases and the J gene lost 4 bases, with 15 bases spanning the gap. The CDR3 sequence is 15 residues long. The V gene's germline CDR1 is MNHNS and CDR2 SASEGT. CDR3 nucleotides: TGTGCCAGCAGTGCGTTTGCCCGCGGGGCAGATACGCAGTATTTT. This sequence encodes CASSAFARGADTQYF.

This chain connects TRBV11-2 to TRBJ1-1; D ambiguous. The CDR3 contains 14 residues. Germline lookup yields CDR1 SGHAT and CDR2 FQNNGV. Trimming removed 5 bases at V and 1 base at J, with 11 bases between. CDR3 protein: CASSPGPANTEAFF. In nucleotides, the CDR3 is TGTGCCAGCAGCCCAGGTCCTGCGAACACTGAAGCTTTCTTT.